A single sample is the source of the 10 T cell receptor beta chains below, sequenced in a study of cytomegalovirus exposure and HLA in healthy donors. The PCR made use of 60 Vbeta and 13 Jbeta primers. Data came from immunoSEQ multiplex PCR; TCRdb stores just in-frame clones and leaves some out. The sample consists of 75,000 to 100,000 clones, 73% of them appearing once. What was sequenced was PBMCs. These receptor sequences come from a man aged 40-55 years in good health and CMV-seronegative.

The chain carries TRBV7-8 and TRBJ1-5; possible D gene TRBD1, 6 bases. This CDR3 comprises 14 residues. CDR1 and CDR2 (germline): SGHVS, FQNEAQ. Trimming left V 3 bases short and J 5 bases short, with 11 bases between. The CDR3 loop reads CASSLGGAYQPQHF. CDR3 nucleotides: TGTGCCAGCAGCTTGGGGGGGGCCTATCAGCCCCAGCATTTT.

The V call is TRBV19, the J call TRBJ1-6, with D unclear. The V gene lost 5 bases and the J gene lost 2 bases, with 10 bases spanning the gap. The CDR3 runs 15 residues. Germline loops: CDR1 LNHDA, CDR2 SQIVND (reference sequence). For the CDR3, the DNA is TGTGCCAGTAGTTTAACAGCCGCCTATAATTCACCCCTCCACTTT. Amino acid sequence: CASSLTAAYNSPLHF.

As for this clone: In this CDR3 the conserved last residue, phenylalanine or tryptophan, is missing, so a read error is likely. The chain combines TRBV2 with TRBJ1-4; TRBD1 is a possible D gene (6 bases). The germline V gene encodes CDR1 SNHLY and CDR2 FYNNEI. Trimming removed 2 bases from V and 4 bases from J, with 8 bases in between. This CDR3 is 14 amino acids long. CDR3 loop: CASSENRDNEKLFV. DNA for the CDR3: TGTGCCAGCAGTGAAAACAGGGATAATGAAAAACTGTTTGTT.

This chain uses TRBV2 with TRBJ1-5; the D gene is possibly TRBD1 (6 bases). This CDR3 is 13 amino acids long. In germline, CDR1 is SNHLY, CDR2 FYNNEI. Trimming pared 5 bases from V and 4 bases from J, leaving 9 bases between. The CDR3 loop is CASSPTGNQPQHF. DNA of the CDR3: TGTGCCAGCAGTCCAACAGGGAATCAGCCCCAGCATTTT.

The V and J genes are TRBV5-5 and TRBJ1-2, with D possibly TRBD1 on 5 matching bases. V lost 2 bases and J 1 base, leaving 6 bases between the germline ends. Germline-derived CDR1 and CDR2 are SGHKS and YYEKEE (reference sequence). CDR3 length equals 13 residues. The CDR3 bases are TGTGCCAGCAGCTTCGACAGTAACTATGGCTACACCTTC. Translated, it gives CASSFDSNYGYTF.

The chain couples TRBV5-1 to TRBJ1-3; TRBD1 matches 8 bases. Germline trimming cut 7 bases from V and 4 bases from J; bases unmatched to any gene: 7. This CDR3 has 14 residues. From germline, CDR1 is SGHRS and CDR2 YFSETQ. The CDR3 bases are TGCGCCAGCCGCAGGGGGCTAGGCGGAAACACCATATATTTT. Translation: CASRRGLGGNTIYF.

The V and J genes are TRBV5-1 and TRBJ2-5; D remains ambiguous. V lost 3 bases and J 5 bases, leaving 11 bases between the germline ends. CDR3 length: 13 amino acids. Looked up from germline, CDR1 is SGHRS and CDR2 is YFSETQ. Here the CDR3 DNA reads TGCGCCAGCAGCTCCTTCCCCGGGGAGACCCAGTACTTC. It encodes CASSSFPGETQYF.

This CDR3 is CASSPLPRSEQFF. CDR3 nucleotides: TGTGCCAGCAGCCCGCTCCCTCGCAGTGAGCAGTTCTTC. This sequence joins TRBV11-2 and TRBJ2-1; D ambiguous. The CDR3 sequence is 13 residues long. Trimming took off 5 bases at V and 9 bases at J, with 14 bases between the two ends. Germline CDR1 SGHAT, CDR2 FQNNGV.

The rearrangement uses TRBV5-6 and TRBJ2-5; D gene unclear. V lost 6 bases and J 3 bases, leaving 12 bases between the germline ends. The CDR3 sequence is 13 residues long. The germline V gene encodes CDR1 SGHDT and CDR2 YYEEEE. CDR3 in amino acids: CASTETMKETQYF. The CDR3 nucleotides are TGTGCCAGCACCGAAACAATGAAAGAGACCCAGTACTTC.

In nucleotides, the CDR3 is TGTGCCAGCAGCCGACTAGCGGGGAGCACAGATACGCAGTATTTT. Encoded protein: CASSRLAGSTDTQYF. J is TRBJ2-3 and V is TRBV7-2; TRBD2 aligns across 11 bases. Germline CDR1 reads SGHTA; CDR2 reads FQGNSA. The junction had 1 base not matched to a gene; V was cut back by 5 bases and J by 0 bases. This CDR3 is built from 15 residues.